Listed below are T cell receptor beta chains from one sample, sequenced in a study of cytomegalovirus exposure and HLA in healthy donors. Produced via immunoSEQ multiplex PCR; TCRdb's table is partial and in-frame only. The sample comprises nearly 110,000 clones, 55% to 85% of which are singletons, and 7.8% rests with the top ten. The source material was PBMCs. These receptors all stem from a man aged 25-45 years in good health and CMV-seronegative. CDR3s include the opening cysteine and the closing phenylalanine or tryptophan. Each record gives: CDR3 protein, CDR3 DNA, D gene, clone size, J gene, V gene. D genes are given only for firm matches. Size is stated for part of the rows, as once, few or many counts, or as a class when the clone is expanded.

CAISDPGTSGRPYEQYF,TGTGCCATCAGTGACCCAGGGACTAGCGGGCGGCCCTACGAGCAGTACTTC,TRBD2,NA,TRBJ2-7,TRBV10-3
CASSFGQVAMNTEAFF,TGTGCCAGCAGCTTTGGACAGGTCGCCATGAACACTGAAGCTTTCTTT,TRBD1,NA,TRBJ1-1,TRBV9
CASSPGQLGEQYF,TGTGCCAGCAGCCCCGGACAGCTAGGCGAGCAGTACTTC,NA,NA,TRBJ2-7,TRBV7-9
CASSPDSGGNEQFF,TGTGCCAGCAGCCCGGACTCCGGAGGCAATGAGCAGTTCTTC,NA,few,TRBJ2-1,TRBV5-6
CASTPRTSLINNEQFF,TGTGCCAGCACCCCAAGGACTAGCCTGATTAACAATGAGCAGTTCTTC,TRBD2,NA,TRBJ2-1,TRBV9
CASSLSGRPNTGELFF,TGTGCCAGCAGCTTGAGCGGGAGGCCGAACACCGGGGAGCTGTTTTTT,TRBD2,NA,TRBJ2-2,TRBV9
CSAIESGIEYF,TGCAGCGCGATTGAGAGCGGGATCGAGTACTTC,TRBD2,NA,TRBJ2-7,TRBV29-1
CAISERAPGLAAKNIQYF,TGTGCCATCAGTGAACGCGCGCCGGGACTAGCGGCCAAAAACATTCAGTACTTC,TRBD2,few,TRBJ2-4,TRBV10-3
CASSLATGSYNEQFF,TGCGCCAGCAGCTTGGCCACAGGTTCCTACAATGAGCAGTTCTTC,NA,NA,TRBJ2-1,TRBV5-1
CASSGDMDVYGYTF,TGCGCCAGCAGCGGGGACATGGATGTGTATGGCTACACCTTC,NA,NA,TRBJ1-2,TRBV5-1
CASSPLAGSYEQYF,TGTGCCAGCAGCCCGCTCGCAGGATCCTACGAGCAGTACTTC,NA,NA,TRBJ2-7,TRBV5-6
CASSVVGGRSNEQFF,TGTGCCAGCAGCGTAGTGGGGGGGCGGAGCAATGAGCAGTTCTTC,NA,NA,TRBJ2-1,TRBV9
CAGSFTTGLEAFF,TGCGCCGGCAGCTTTACGACAGGGCTTGAAGCTTTCTTT,TRBD1,NA,TRBJ1-1,TRBV5-1
CASMSLAGVSGLSDTQYF,TGTGCCAGCATGTCTCTAGCGGGAGTTTCTGGACTCTCAGATACGCAGTATTTT,TRBD2,NA,TRBJ2-3,TRBV27
CASSLAVERGTQYF,TGTGCCAGCAGCTTAGCGGTGGAGCGGGGGACCCAGTACTTC,TRBD2,NA,TRBJ2-5,TRBV7-9
CASSLQLAEGTDTQYF,TGTGCCAGCAGTTTACAGCTCGCCGAGGGCACAGATACGCAGTATTTT,NA,NA,TRBJ2-3,TRBV28
CASSSRTGFTDTQYF,TGTGCCAGCAGTTCGCGGACAGGTTTCACAGATACGCAGTATTTT,TRBD1,NA,TRBJ2-3,TRBV6-6
CASSSGLAIDEQFF,TGTGCCAGCAGCTCGGGACTAGCTATCGATGAGCAGTTCTTC,TRBD2,NA,TRBJ2-1,TRBV7-2
CASSFQQGADTQYF,TGTGCCAGCAGCTTTCAACAGGGCGCAGATACGCAGTATTTT,NA,NA,TRBJ2-3,TRBV7-9
CASRPRDSTYGYTF,TGTGCCAGCAGGCCACGGGACAGCACCTATGGCTACACCTTC,TRBD1,NA,TRBJ1-2,TRBV6-5
CASSVTGQGSSYNSPLHF,TGTGCCAGCAGCGTTACGGGACAGGGGAGCTCCTATAATTCACCCCTCCACTTT,TRBD1,NA,TRBJ1-6,TRBV7-9
CASSLGLAGGRETQYF,TGCGCCAGCAGCTTGGGACTAGCGGGGGGGAGAGAGACCCAGTACTTC,TRBD2,NA,TRBJ2-5,TRBV5-1
CASSLISGTAGNTIYF,TGTGCCAGCAGTTTAATCTCCGGGACAGCGGGAAACACCATATATTTT,TRBD1,NA,TRBJ1-3,TRBV28
CASARENTEAFF,TGTGCCAGCGCTCGGGAGAACACTGAAGCTTTCTTT,NA,NA,TRBJ1-1,TRBV2
CASSSGQGAVQPQHF,TGTGCCAGTAGTTCGGGACAGGGGGCTGTACAGCCCCAGCATTTT,TRBD1,NA,TRBJ1-5,TRBV19
CASSLGTVNTEAFF,TGTGCCAGCAGCTTAGGTACAGTGAACACTGAAGCTTTCTTT,NA,NA,TRBJ1-1,TRBV7-2
CASSELGGNTEAFF,TGTGCCAGCAGTGAGCTCGGGGGGAACACTGAAGCTTTCTTT,NA,NA,TRBJ1-1,TRBV25-1
CRKYEQYF,TGCAGAAAGTACGAGCAGTACTTC,NA,NA,TRBJ2-7,TRBV27
CASSTGTIYNEQFF,TGTGCCAGCAGTACCGGGACTATTTACAATGAGCAGTTCTTC,TRBD2,NA,TRBJ2-1,TRBV27
CASSYGTSGRTDTQYF,TGTGCCAGCAGCTACGGGACTAGCGGGAGGACAGATACGCAGTATTTT,TRBD2,once,TRBJ2-3,TRBV7-2
CASSAGTSTDTQYF,TGTGCCAGCAGTGCCGGGACTAGCACAGATACGCAGTATTTT,NA,few,TRBJ2-3,TRBV6-4
CASSELQGASYEQYF,TGCGCCAGCAGCGAGCTGCAGGGGGCCTCCTACGAGCAGTACTTC,TRBD1,NA,TRBJ2-7,TRBV4-1
CASSLGRAGGGVDWFF,TGCGCCAGCAGCTTGGGAAGGGCGGGAGGTGGCGTTGATTGGTTCTTC,TRBD2,NA,TRBJ2-1,TRBV5-1